This T cell receptor (beta chain) emerged from a study of blood T cell repertoires in COVID-19. Looking at the study overall: COVID-19 samples collected from the United States, Italy and Spain covered acute and convalescent phases. Sample material is recorded as cDNA or gDNA derived from T cells, B-cell-depleted T cells, or PBMCs.

Which cohort a participant joined came from the clinical history participants gave. Germline trimming cut 3 bases from V and 10 bases from J; bases unmatched to any gene: 15. CDR3 length: 17 residues. The germline CDR1 and CDR2 sequences are WNHNN and SYGVQD (reference sequence). The table came from immunoSEQ multiplex PCR; TCRdb's copy has only in-frame clones and leaves some out. The table has 380,000 or so clones, roughly 90% seen once; the top ten hold 0.97%. The chain couples TRBV10-1 to TRBJ2-1; 10 positions match TRBD1. The sequenced sample consisted of PBMCs or T cells enriched from blood (not recorded which). The sequence came from a woman in her twenties or thirties with acute COVID-19. DNA of the CDR3: TGCGCCAGCAGTGAACGCCTAACGGGACAGGGGTTCTGGGAGCAGTTCTTC. Translated, it gives CASSERLTGQGFWEQFF.